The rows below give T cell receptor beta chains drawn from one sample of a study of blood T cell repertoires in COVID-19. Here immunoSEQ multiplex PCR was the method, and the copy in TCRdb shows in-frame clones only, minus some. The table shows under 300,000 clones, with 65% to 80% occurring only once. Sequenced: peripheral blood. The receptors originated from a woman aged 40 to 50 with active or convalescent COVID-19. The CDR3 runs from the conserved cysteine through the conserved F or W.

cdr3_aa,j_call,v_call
CASSYLQGGGYTF,TRBJ1-2,TRBV6-2/TRBV6-3
CASSRGTGGAGELFF,TRBJ2-2,TRBV18
CASSQDIFQGWSGNTIYF,TRBJ1-3,TRBV4-1
CASSDRVGGPLHF,TRBJ1-6,TRBV6-4
CASSDTGAFSGNTIYF,TRBJ1-3,TRBV2
CASSVSGYSSTDTQYF,TRBJ2-3,TRBV9
CASSVDTSGGAREQFF,TRBJ2-1,TRBV6-4
CASSLQGPPNGSGNTIYF,TRBJ1-3,TRBV18
CASTPRGGQEGLKQYF,TRBJ2-7,TRBV2
CASSESYTQYF,TRBJ2-3,TRBV5-5
CASRTTGNKGYTF,TRBJ1-2,TRBV2
CASNRPREGTEAFF,TRBJ1-1,TRBV28
CASSYSTGSYNEQFF,TRBJ2-1,TRBV6-5
CASSLGGDQPQHF,TRBJ1-5,TRBV7-8
CASGLGQYSNQPQHF,TRBJ1-5,TRBV12-5
CASSATGATLYNEQFF,TRBJ2-1,TRBV6-1
CASSKLVASRVF,TRBJ2-3,TRBV21-1
CASSLRTGQDTEAFF,TRBJ1-1,TRBV5-1
CASSLDPSTANYGYTF,TRBJ1-2,TRBV7-9
CASSFSIEDRVRYNSPLHF,TRBJ1-6,TRBV5-1
CASSFGLDRGYPGANVLTF,TRBJ2-6,TRBV7-9
CASSLAGANTEAFF,TRBJ1-1,TRBV5-1
CASRETRVSRNIQYF,TRBJ2-4,TRBV2
CASSYFISGGDGETQYF,TRBJ2-5,TRBV6-7
CASNPGTDSYEQYF,TRBJ2-7,TRBV27
CASGGIEQYF,TRBJ2-7,TRBV12-3/TRBV12-4
CASRGGVAEAFF,TRBJ1-1,TRBV2
CASSESTVPYGYTF,TRBJ1-2,TRBV6-1
CASSITRGNYGYTF,TRBJ1-2,TRBV19
CASSAWTGDYGYTF,TRBJ1-2,TRBV2
CASSQVTDLYNEQFF,TRBJ2-1,TRBV4-1
CASSQGHSYGYTF,TRBJ1-2,TRBV3-1/TRBV3-2
CASSQIGGSYEQYF,TRBJ2-7,TRBV3-1/TRBV3-2
CASSAWGSRGDTQYF,TRBJ2-3,TRBV5-6
CASSLSRAAFF,TRBJ1-1,TRBV28
CASSLGGRGPSQETQYF,TRBJ2-5,TRBV5-1
CASSFNHGGTEAFF,TRBJ1-1,TRBV14
CASSFDGDYGYTF,TRBJ1-2,TRBV5-1
CSVEDGQGNTEAFF,TRBJ1-1,TRBV29-1
CASSQGARVGNTIYF,TRBJ1-3,TRBV3-1/TRBV3-2
CASSPPRLASSYNEQFF,TRBJ2-1,TRBV5-1
CASSLGSSDYGYTF,TRBJ1-2,TRBV5-1
CASSLPGGIYGYTF,TRBJ1-2,TRBV28
CASGESGANVLTF,TRBJ2-6,TRBV6-4